This is a list of T cell receptor beta chains from one sample in a study of T cells after yellow fever vaccination. One entry per CDR3 protein, called by TCRdb with MiXCR from the 5' RACE reads. The sample holds roughly 62,000 distinct CDR3 sequences, roughly 6.9% seen once. The sample consisted of CD8+ T cells sorted from PBMCs, taken on the day of the first yellow fever vaccination. The receptors come from a man between 18 and 29 years old who received the YFV17D yellow fever vaccine. CDR3s include the opening cysteine and the closing phenylalanine or tryptophan. Each record gives: V gene, clone size, CDR3 protein. Size tells how often a clone was seen (once, few, many) or the class of an expanded clone, and some rows leave it out.

TRBV18	many	CASSPGFYTDTQYF
TRBV4-1	many	CASSQESFRDSAGELFF
TRBV4-3	few	CASSQDRDNSYNEQFF
TRBV7-8	few	CASSLGDLNSGANVLTF
TRBV10-3	many	CAISESLSYTDTQYF
TRBV25-1	many	CASSVAGMGTGELFF
TRBV4-1	many	CASSQGEVTGELFF
TRBV7-8	many	CASSLVLVASQGNEQFF
TRBV6-2/TRBV6-3	many	CASSYSGHTDTQYF
TRBV24-1	many	CATSDAEWPQHF
TRBV4-1	few	CASSPGLAGGPMDTQYF
TRBV4-1	few	CASSRLFAANYGYTF
TRBV20-1	many	CSARDSRRGYGYTF
TRBV7-9	few	CASSSRDRRTGELFF
TRBV27	many	CASSLGGIDTQYF
TRBV5-6	many	CASSSGQGAYEQYF
TRBV28	many	CASSPSRGQGRTEAFF
TRBV7-9	few	CASSQQGSGANVLTF
TRBV4-3	few	CASTSRPGSPLHF
TRBV6-2/TRBV6-3	few	CASSYSGQGAGEQFF
TRBV13	NA	CASSLGEEGSYGYTF
TRBV5-6	many	CASSSNLAGDLHNEQFF
TRBV10-3	NA	CAITGGGISYNEQFF
TRBV7-9	many	CASRPPDRGEQFF
TRBV29-1	NA	CSVEDWGGRDAYNEQFF
TRBV6-5	few	CASSYGKGYTF
TRBV4-1	NA	CASSHPPGQSGQPQHF
TRBV29-1	many	CSVEDSAVYEQYF
TRBV19	NA	CASSAGGVYEQFF
TRBV11-2	many	CASSVPGAQETQYF
TRBV5-4	NA	CASSFRDFPDTQYF
TRBV20-1	NA	CSATPSGRVNEQFF
TRBV7-9	NA	CASSLGQGDQPQHF